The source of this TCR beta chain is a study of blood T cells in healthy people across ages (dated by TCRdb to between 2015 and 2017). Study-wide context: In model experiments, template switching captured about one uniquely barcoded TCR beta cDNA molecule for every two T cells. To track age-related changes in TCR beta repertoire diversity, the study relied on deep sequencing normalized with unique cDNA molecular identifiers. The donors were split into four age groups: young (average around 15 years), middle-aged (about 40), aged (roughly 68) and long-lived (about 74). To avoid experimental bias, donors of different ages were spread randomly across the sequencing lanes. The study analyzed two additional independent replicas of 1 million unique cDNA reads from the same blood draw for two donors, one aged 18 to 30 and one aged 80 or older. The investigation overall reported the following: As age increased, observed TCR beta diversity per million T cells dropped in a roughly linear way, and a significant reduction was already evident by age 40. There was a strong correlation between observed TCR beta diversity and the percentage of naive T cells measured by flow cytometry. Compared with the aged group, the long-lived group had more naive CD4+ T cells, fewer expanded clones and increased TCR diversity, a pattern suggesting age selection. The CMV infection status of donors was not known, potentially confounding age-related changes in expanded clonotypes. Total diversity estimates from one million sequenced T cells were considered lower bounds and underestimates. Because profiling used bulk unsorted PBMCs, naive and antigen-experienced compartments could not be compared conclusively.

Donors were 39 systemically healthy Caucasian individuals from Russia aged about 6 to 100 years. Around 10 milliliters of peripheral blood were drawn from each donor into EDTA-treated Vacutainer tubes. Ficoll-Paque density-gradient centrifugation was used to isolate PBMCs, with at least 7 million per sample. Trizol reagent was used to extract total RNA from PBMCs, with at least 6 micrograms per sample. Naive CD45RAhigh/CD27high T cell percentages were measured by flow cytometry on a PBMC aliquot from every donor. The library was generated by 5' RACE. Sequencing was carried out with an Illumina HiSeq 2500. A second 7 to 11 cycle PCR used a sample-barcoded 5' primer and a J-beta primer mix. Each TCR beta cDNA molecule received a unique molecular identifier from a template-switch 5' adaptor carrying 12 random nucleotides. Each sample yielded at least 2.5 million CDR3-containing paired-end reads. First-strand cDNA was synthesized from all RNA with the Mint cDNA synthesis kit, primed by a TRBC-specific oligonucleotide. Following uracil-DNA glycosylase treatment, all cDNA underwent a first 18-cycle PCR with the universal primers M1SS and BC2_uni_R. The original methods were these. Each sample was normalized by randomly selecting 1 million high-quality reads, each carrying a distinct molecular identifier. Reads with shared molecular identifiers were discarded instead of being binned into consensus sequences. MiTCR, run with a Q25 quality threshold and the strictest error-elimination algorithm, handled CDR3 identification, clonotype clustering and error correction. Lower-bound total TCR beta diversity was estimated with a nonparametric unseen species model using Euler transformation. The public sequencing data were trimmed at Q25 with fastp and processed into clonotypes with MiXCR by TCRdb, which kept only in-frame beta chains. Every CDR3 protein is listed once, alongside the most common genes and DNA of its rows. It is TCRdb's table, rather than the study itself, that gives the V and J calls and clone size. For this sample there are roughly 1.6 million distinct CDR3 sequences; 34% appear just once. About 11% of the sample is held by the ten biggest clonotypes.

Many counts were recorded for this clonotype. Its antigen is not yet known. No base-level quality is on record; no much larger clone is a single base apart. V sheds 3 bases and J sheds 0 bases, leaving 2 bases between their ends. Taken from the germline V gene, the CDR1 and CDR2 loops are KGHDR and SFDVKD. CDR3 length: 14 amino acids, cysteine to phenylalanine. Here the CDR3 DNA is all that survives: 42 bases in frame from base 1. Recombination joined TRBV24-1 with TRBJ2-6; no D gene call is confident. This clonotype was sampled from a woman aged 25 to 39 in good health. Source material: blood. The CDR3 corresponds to CATSDPSGANVLTF. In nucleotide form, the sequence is TGTGCCACCAGTGATCCCTCTGGGGCCAACGTCCTGACTTTC.